The present T cell receptor (beta chain) was sequenced within a study of T cells after yellow fever vaccination. MiXCR, applied by TCRdb to the 5' RACE reads, yields one record per CDR3 protein. In the table there are about 340,000 distinct CDR3 sequences, approximately 13% of which are singletons. V dropped 2 bases and J dropped 5; count of bases not matched to a gene: 7. This CDR3 contains 16 residues. The germline V gene encodes CDR1 SEHNR and CDR2 FQNEAQ (reference sequence). The material sequenced was CD4+ T cells sorted from PBMCs, taken 15 days after the yellow fever booster vaccination. J is TRBJ2-3 and V is TRBV7-9; TRBD2 agrees at 10 bases. The source of this sequence is a man aged 18 to 29 who received the YFV17D yellow fever vaccine. The DNA for the CDR3 is TGTGCCAGCAGCTTATGGCTAGCGGGGGCCGAAGATACGCAGTATTTT. The encoded protein is CASSLWLAGAEDTQYF.